Shown below are 25 T cell receptor beta chains from a single sample sequenced in a study of T cell clonality in common variable immunodeficiency. Profiled with immunoSEQ multiplex PCR; TCRdb holds only in-frame clones, not every one. This sample comprises tens of thousands of clones, none seen once only. Sample: peripheral blood mononuclear cells. Every receptor here comes from a person aged 18 to 75 in good health.

The sample holds many counts of this clone. The read falls 3 residues short of the CDR3 end, and the missing part is taken from the germline J gene. This same CDR3 is encoded by further DNA sequences in the sample. The V gene is TRBV5-1, the J gene TRBJ2-3; 10 positions match TRBD2. The length of the CDR3 is 15 residues. Germline CDR1 and CDR2: SGHRS and YFSETQ. J lost 4 bases, V lost 0 bases, and 2 bases had no gene match. The CDR3 loop reads CASSLGLAGADTQYF. CDR3 DNA, as far as it was read: TGCGCCAGCAGCTTGGGGCTAGCGGGGGCAGATACG.

This clone was detected many times. From the germline J gene comes the end of the CDR3, since the read stops 3 residues before it. The rearrangement joins TRBV30 to TRBJ1-2, with a possible D match to TRBD1 (5 bases). The CDR3 loop spans 15 amino acids. Germline CDR1 is GTSNPN and CDR2 is SVGIG (reference sequence). CDR3 residues: CAWSMRPPGGVGYTF. The sequenced CDR3 bases are TGTGCCTGGAGTATGAGACCCCCTGGAGGGGTCGGC.

This clone was found many times. Read coverage stops 3 residues before the CDR3 terminus; the germline J gene supplies the remainder. V gene TRBV5-1 combines with J gene TRBJ2-7; D tentatively reads TRBD1 or TRBD2 (6 bases each). The CDR3 runs to 15 residues. Germline CDR1 reads SGHRS; CDR2 reads YFSETQ. Trimming took off 4 bases at V and 5 bases at J, with 19 bases between the two ends. This CDR3 is CASSNRQEGIDEQYF. The DNA read from the CDR3 is TGCGCCAGCAGCAACAGACAGGAGGGTATTGACGAG.

This clone was observed many times. The read terminates 3 residues before the CDR3 end, so the remaining end is supplied by the germline J gene. V and J are TRBV5-1 and TRBJ2-1, with 8 bases identical to TRBD2. The CDR3 is 18 residues long. V shed 6 bases, J shed 6 bases, and the junction held 20 bases outside the gene matches. Germline assignment: CDR1 SGHRS and CDR2 YFSETQ. The CDR3 is CASTLTSHGTRSPNEQFF. The DNA read from the CDR3 is TGCGCCAGCACCCTGACTAGCCACGGGACTAGGTCCCCCAATGAG.

This clone was observed at least ten times. The read ends 3 residues before the CDR3 terminus; that terminus is restored from the germline J gene. The chain has TRBV7-8 and TRBJ2-1, with 7 bases aligning to TRBD2. The CDR3 sequence is 17 residues long. Germline CDR1 and CDR2: SGHVS and FQNEAQ. Unmatched junction bases numbered 15, after V lost 5 bases and J lost 5 bases. CDR3 amino acids: CASSQTPLARAHNEQFF. The part of the CDR3 DNA that was read is TGTGCCAGCAGCCAAACTCCACTAGCGAGGGCACACAATGAG.

This clone showed up many times. With the read ending 3 residues before the CDR3 end, the germline J gene is used to fill in that end. The J gene is TRBJ1-1, the V gene TRBV29-1; TRBD1 matches at 7 bases. Germline lookup yields CDR1 SQVTM and CDR2 ANQGSEA. Germline trimming cut 4 bases from V and 5 bases from J; bases unmatched to any gene: 4. CDR3 size: 12 residues. The covered CDR3 bases are TGCAGCGTTGGACAGGGTTGGACTGAA. The encoded protein is CSVGQGWTE. The complete CDR3 reads CSVGQGWTEAFF.

This clone was picked up many times. The read gets to within 3 residues of the CDR3 end, and the germline J gene fills in the rest. The V call is TRBV5-1, the J call TRBJ1-2; 9 positions agree with TRBD1. V gave up 4 bases and J gave up 4 bases; unmatched junction bases: 8. This CDR3 spans 15 amino acids. In germline, CDR1 is SGHRS, CDR2 YFSETQ. CDR3 bases read: TGCGCCAGCAGCCTGCGACAGGGGGGTTCCTATGGC. As protein: CASSLRQGGSYG. The full CDR3 is CASSLRQGGSYGYTF.

This clone was recorded many times. The read comes to an end 3 residues before the CDR3 does, leaving the germline J gene to fill in the end. Within the sample, other DNA sequences also encode this same CDR3. This rearrangement joins TRBV5-1 to TRBJ1-4; D perhaps matches TRBD1 (6 bases). This CDR3 spans 13 amino acids. Germline assignment: CDR1 SGHRS and CDR2 YFSETQ. Deletions cut 4 bases from V and 6 bases from J, with 10 bases between. CDR3 DNA (partial): TGCGCCAGCAGCGGAGGGGGGGATGAAAAA. It codes for CASSGGGDEK. The full CDR3 is CASSGGGDEKLFF.

In its sample, this clone is medium-sized. The CDR3 is cut off 3 residues early in the read; its end comes from the germline J gene. The V gene is TRBV20-1, the J gene TRBJ2-3; 7 bases fit TRBD1. In germline, CDR1 is DFQATT, CDR2 SNEGSKA (reference sequence). V shed 0 bases and J 3 bases; nucleotides not matched to a gene: 9. This CDR3 spans 16 amino acids. The CDR3 is CSARDPRQGWTDTQYF. The CDR3 DNA, read in part, is TGCAGTGCTAGAGATCCGAGACAGGGATGGACAGATACG.

This clone was counted many times. The CDR3 end is not reached by the read, which stops 3 residues before it; the germline J gene fills it in. This sequence joins TRBV7-9 and TRBJ2-5; tentative D call: TRBD2 (6 bases). The V and J ends lost 1 base and 1 base respectively, with 10 bases between them. The CDR3 is made up of 15 amino acids. Germline CDR1 and CDR2: SEHNR and FQNEAQ (reference sequence). CDR3 amino acids: CASSLGAGTQETQYF. Partial CDR3 DNA: TGTGCCAGCAGCTTAGGGGCGGGGACCCAAGAGACC.

This clone was seen many times. The CDR3 extends 3 residues past the end of the read, so its final part is completed from the germline J gene. The chain combines TRBV5-6 with TRBJ2-7, with 9 bases aligning to TRBD1. J was trimmed by 4 bases and V by 4 bases; bases with no gene match: 3. The V gene's germline CDR1 is SGHDT and CDR2 YYEEEE. The CDR3 runs 13 residues. The sequenced CDR3 bases are TGTGCCAGCAGCAAGGACAGGGGATACGAG. It codes for CASSKDRGYE. The whole CDR3 reads CASSKDRGYEQYF.

This clone was observed at least ten times. The read ends 3 residues early relative to the CDR3; the germline J gene fills the gap. The chain employs TRBV30 and TRBJ2-7; tentatively, D is TRBD1 (5 bases). In germline, CDR1 is GTSNPN, CDR2 SVGIG (reference sequence). CDR3 length: 13 amino acids. Trimming cost V 0 bases and J 3 bases, with 9 bases left between them. The CDR3 sequence: CAWSVGQGYEQYF. Incomplete CDR3 DNA: TGTGCCTGGAGTGTAGGCCAGGGCTACGAG.

This clone has at least ten counts. The CDR3 is cut off 3 residues early in the read; its end comes from the germline J gene. The V and J genes are TRBV20-1 and TRBJ2-7, with 10 bases lining up with TRBD2. This CDR3 comprises 14 residues. CDR1 DFQATT and CDR2 SNEGSKA come from the germline V gene (reference sequence). Losses at the gene ends were 1 base for V and 5 bases for J; bases not matched to a gene: 5. The CDR3 reads CSARGLAGADEQYF. CDR3 bases read: TGCAGTGCTAGAGGGCTAGCGGGAGCCGACGAG.

This clone has at least ten counts. The DNA ends 3 residues before the CDR3 does, and the rest of the CDR3 is filled in from the germline J gene. V and J are TRBV18 and TRBJ2-7, with 7 positions matching TRBD2. Trimming at V came to 2 bases and at J to 2 bases, leaving 6 bases not matched to a gene. Germline assignment: CDR1 KGHSH and CDR2 LQKENI. The CDR3 length is 15 residues. The CDR3 here is CASSPGLGVTYEQYF. The CDR3 bases that were read are TGTGCCAGCTCACCAGGACTAGGGGTTACCTACGAG.

This clone occurred many times. The DNA ends 3 residues before the CDR3 does, and the rest of the CDR3 is filled in from the germline J gene. The V gene is TRBV19, the J gene TRBJ2-7, with TRBD2 matching over 8 bases. Trimming cost V 6 bases and J 0 bases; bases outside gene matches: 7. Germline loops: CDR1 LNHDA, CDR2 SQIVND (reference sequence). The length of the CDR3 is 15 residues. This chain's CDR3 is CASSIPGGASYEQYF. Partial CDR3 DNA: TGTGCCAGTAGCATCCCGGGGGGGGCCTCCTACGAG.

This clone was recorded many times. The read ends 3 residues shy of where the CDR3 ends; the end is completed using the germline J gene. The V call is TRBV5-1, the J call TRBJ2-7; maybe TRBD2 (6 bases). CDR3 length equals 16 residues. The germline gives CDR1 SGHRS, CDR2 YFSETQ. Trimming cost V 2 bases and J 4 bases, with 19 bases left between them. CDR3 DNA (partial): TGCGCCAGCAGCTTTCCCCCGGGGCTGGGGGGATACGAG. Protein sequence: CASSFPPGLGGYE. The CDR3 as a whole reads CASSFPPGLGGYEQYF.

This clone was recorded many times. The observed sequence ends 3 residues before the CDR3 terminus, with the missing tail filled in from the germline J gene. The V and J genes are TRBV20-1 and TRBJ2-1; D is ambiguous. The V gene lost 3 bases and the J gene lost 0 bases, with 12 bases spanning the gap. The CDR3 length is 15 residues. Looked up from germline, CDR1 is DFQATT and CDR2 is SNEGSKA (reference sequence). Partial CDR3 DNA: TGCAGTGCTAGCCCCACTATAAGCTCCTACAATGAG. Its translation is CSASPTISSYNE. The full CDR3 protein reads CSASPTISSYNEQFF.

This clone was detected ten times or more. The observed sequence ends 3 residues before the CDR3 terminus, with the missing tail filled in from the germline J gene. The V and J genes are TRBV12-3 or TRBV12-4 and TRBJ2-1; 9 bases are shared with TRBD2. V shed 2 bases, J shed 6 bases, and the junction held 5 bases outside the gene matches. The CDR3 spans 15 residues. CDR3 sequence reads: CASSLWGLASNEQFF. The part of the CDR3 DNA that was read is TGTGCCAGCAGTTTATGGGGACTAGCTTCCAATGAG.

This clone occurred many times. The read halts 3 residues ahead of the CDR3 end, with the missing end drawn from the germline J gene. The chain uses TRBV20-1 and TRBJ2-1, with 7 bases lining up with TRBD2. Germline V gene sequence: CDR1 DFQATT, CDR2 SNEGSKA (reference sequence). The J segment lost 0 bases and the V segment lost 1 base, leaving 3 bases of the junction unmatched. The CDR3 loop spans 15 amino acids. This chain's CDR3 is CSARGLAYSYNEQFF. Partial CDR3 DNA: TGCAGTGCTAGAGGACTAGCATACTCCTACAATGAG.

This clone was picked up many times. Read data end 3 residues before the CDR3 end; the end is taken from the germline J gene. The genes are TRBV28 and TRBJ2-7; D may be TRBD2 (6 bases). The V end was cut by 1 base, the J end by 1 base, with 11 bases between. Germline values: CDR1 MDHEN, CDR2 SYDVKM. This CDR3 comprises 15 residues. CDR3 DNA (partial): TGTGCCAGCAGTTTATTTGGAGGGCAGTCCTACGAG. This encodes CASSLFGGQSYE. The whole CDR3 sequence is CASSLFGGQSYEQYF. Drawing the rest from reference TRBV28 and TRBJ2-7, the complete variable domain is DVKVTQSSRYLVKRTGEKVFLECVQDMDHENMFWYRQDPGLGLRLIYFSYDVKMKEKGDIPEGYSVSREKKERFSLILESASTNQTSMYLCASSLFGGQSYEQYFGPGTRLTVT.

This clone was observed at least ten times. The read halts 3 residues ahead of the CDR3 end, with the missing end drawn from the germline J gene. V gene TRBV5-6 combines with J gene TRBJ1-2; the D gene is possibly TRBD1 (5 bases). This CDR3 region has 13 residues. CDR1 and CDR2 (germline): SGHDT, YYEEEE. Trimming stripped 5 bases from V and 7 bases from J, with 15 bases between. The CDR3 sequence is CASSSITGFGYTF. CDR3 DNA (partial): TGTGCCAGCAGTTCGATCACAGGTTTTGGC. Combining the CDR3 with reference TRBV5-6 and TRBJ1-2 gives the whole variable domain DAGVTQSPTHLIKTRGQQVTLRCSPKSGHDTVSWYQQALGQGPQFIFQYYEEEERQRGNFPDRFSGHQFPNYSSELNVNALLLGDSALYLCASSSITGFGYTFGSGTRLTVV.

This clone has a count of ten or more. The read finishes 3 residues shy of the CDR3 end, and the germline J gene is used to complete it. The chain uses TRBV5-1 and TRBJ1-3; TRBD1 aligns across 8 bases. V lost 0 bases, J lost 2 bases, and 7 bases stayed unmatched. Germline CDR1 SGHRS, CDR2 YFSETQ. This CDR3 has 17 amino acids. CDR3 amino acids: CASSLGTGTFTGNTIYF. The CDR3 DNA, read in part, is TGCGCCAGCAGCTTGGGGACAGGGACTTTTACTGGAAACACC.

This clone was detected ten times or more. Coverage ceases 3 residues before the CDR3 finishes, and the germline J gene fills in the end. This chain uses TRBV14 with TRBJ2-6; TRBD1 aligns across 8 bases. Trimming removed 2 bases from V and 0 bases from J; junction bases left unmatched: 9. The CDR3 has 19 amino acids. CDR1 is SGHDN, CDR2 FVKESK, per germline. The CDR3 loop is CASSQTGQVRFSGANVLTF. The DNA read from the CDR3 is TGTGCCAGCAGCCAAACGGGACAGGTCCGCTTCTCTGGGGCCAACGTC. Using reference TRBV14 and TRBJ2-6 for the parts outside the CDR3, the full variable domain is EAGVTQFPSHSVIEKGQTVTLRCDPISGHDNLYWYRRVMGKEIKFLLHFVKESKQDESGMPNNRFLAERTGGTYSTLKVQPAELEDSGVYFCASSQTGQVRFSGANVLTFGAGSRLTVL.

There are many counts of this clone. The sequenced part of the CDR3 DNA is TGCAGTGCGAGACAGGGGGCGGGCGATTTTGGCAATCAGCCC. Translating it yields CSARQGAGDFGNQP. The entire CDR3 reads CSARQGAGDFGNQPQHF. The V call is TRBV20-1, the J call TRBJ1-5, with TRBD1 identical over 10 bases. The read terminates 3 residues before the CDR3 end, so the remaining end is supplied by the germline J gene. The CDR3 sequence is 17 residues long. CDR1 and CDR2 (germline): DFQATT, SNEGSKA (reference sequence). V lost 6 bases, J lost 2 bases, and 13 bases stayed unmatched.

Judged by abundance, this clone is medium-sized. The DNA read from the CDR3 is TGCGCCAGCAGCTTTTCCGGGACTAGCGGGAGGGCCGATAGTAACATT. Translating it yields CASSFSGTSGRADSNI. The CDR3 as a whole reads CASSFSGTSGRADSNIQYF. J is TRBJ2-4 and V is TRBV5-1; TRBD2 matches 16 bases. The DNA ends 3 residues before the CDR3 does, and the rest of the CDR3 is filled in from the germline J gene. Per the germline V gene, CDR1 is SGHRS and CDR2 is YFSETQ. There are 19 residues in the CDR3. V lost 2 bases and J lost 7; bases outside the gene matches: 12. Supplemented by reference TRBV5-1 and TRBJ2-4, the full variable domain reads KAGVTQTPRYLIKTRGQQVTLSCSPISGHRSVSWYQQTPGQGLQFLFEYFSETQRNKGNFPGRFSGRQFSNSRSEMNVSTLELGDSALYLCASSFSGTSGRADSNIQYFGAGTRLSVL.